This T cell receptor (beta chain) was identified in a study of molecular identifiers for immune sequencing clone quantification. Study-wide results and limits: Reportedly, one cell's Jurkat TCR RNA was detected within 1,100,000 naive CD8 cells.

Remarks on this clonotype: Its target is not known. A read error may be the cause here, since a much bigger clone is one base away.

TCRdb processed the PCR reads anew with MiXCR; each CDR3 protein has one entry. The sample lists about 300,000 distinct CDR3 sequences, 20% to 25% occurring once. This CDR3 spans 14 amino acids. The V gene's germline CDR1 is SGHTA and CDR2 FQGNSA. Between the trimmed V and J ends, which lost 7 bases and 2 bases, there was a span of 15 bases. Source material: naive CD8+ T cells from blood, with Jurkat cell RNA spiked in. Subset in this sample: FACS-sorted CD8+CD4-CCR7+CD45RA+ naive T cells. This TCR was recovered from a human donor in good health. Some libraries in this study had Jurkat cell RNA spiked in. V and J are TRBV7-2 and TRBJ2-7; tentatively, D is TRBD1 (6 bases). CDR3 region: CASIQGTTTYEQYF. The CDR3 nucleotides are TGTGCCAGCATCCAGGGGACAACTACCTACGAGCAGTACTTC. The complete variable domain, with remaining parts taken from reference TRBV7-2 and TRBJ2-7, reads GAGVSQSPSNKVTEKGKDVELRCDPISGHTALYWYRQSLGQGLEFLIYFQGNSAPDKSGLPSDRFSAERTGGSVSTLTIQRTQQEDSAVYLCASIQGTTTYEQYFGPGTRLTVT.